This T cell receptor beta chain was recorded in a study of cytomegalovirus exposure and HLA in healthy donors. Trimming stripped 1 base from V and 7 bases from J, with 16 bases between. From germline, CDR1 is SQVTM and CDR2 ANQGSEA. CDR3 length: 14 residues. Profiled with immunoSEQ multiplex PCR; TCRdb holds only in-frame clones, not every one. The sample has fewer than 200,000 clones; 70% to 90% are singletons. The table lists this clone with a count of one. The donors belonged to the 120-subject validation cohort, separate from the 666-subject first cohort. The sequence came from a woman aged 18 to 35 in good health and CMV-seronegative. This sequence joins TRBV29-1 and TRBJ1-2; possible D gene TRBD1, 5 bases. Sequencing was carried out using PBMCs. CDR3 loop: CSVEVSGTGSGYTF. In nucleotides, the CDR3 is TGCAGCGTTGAAGTATCGGGGACCGGGAGTGGCTACACCTTC.